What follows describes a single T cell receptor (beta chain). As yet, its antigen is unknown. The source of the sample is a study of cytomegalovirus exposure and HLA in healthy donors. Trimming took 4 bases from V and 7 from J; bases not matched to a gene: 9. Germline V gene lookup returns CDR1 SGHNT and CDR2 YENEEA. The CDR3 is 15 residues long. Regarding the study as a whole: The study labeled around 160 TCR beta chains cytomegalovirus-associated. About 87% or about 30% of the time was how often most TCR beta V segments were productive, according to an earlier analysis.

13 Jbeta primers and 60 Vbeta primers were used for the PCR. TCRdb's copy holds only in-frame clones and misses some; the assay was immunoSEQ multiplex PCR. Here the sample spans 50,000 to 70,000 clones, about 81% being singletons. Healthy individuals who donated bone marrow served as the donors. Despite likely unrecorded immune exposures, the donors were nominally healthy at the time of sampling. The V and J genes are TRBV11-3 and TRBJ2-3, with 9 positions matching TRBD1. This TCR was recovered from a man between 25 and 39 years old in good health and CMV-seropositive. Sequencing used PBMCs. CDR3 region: CASSSGQGMIYTQYF. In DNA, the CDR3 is TGTGCCAGCAGCTCGGGACAGGGTATGATATATACGCAGTATTTT.